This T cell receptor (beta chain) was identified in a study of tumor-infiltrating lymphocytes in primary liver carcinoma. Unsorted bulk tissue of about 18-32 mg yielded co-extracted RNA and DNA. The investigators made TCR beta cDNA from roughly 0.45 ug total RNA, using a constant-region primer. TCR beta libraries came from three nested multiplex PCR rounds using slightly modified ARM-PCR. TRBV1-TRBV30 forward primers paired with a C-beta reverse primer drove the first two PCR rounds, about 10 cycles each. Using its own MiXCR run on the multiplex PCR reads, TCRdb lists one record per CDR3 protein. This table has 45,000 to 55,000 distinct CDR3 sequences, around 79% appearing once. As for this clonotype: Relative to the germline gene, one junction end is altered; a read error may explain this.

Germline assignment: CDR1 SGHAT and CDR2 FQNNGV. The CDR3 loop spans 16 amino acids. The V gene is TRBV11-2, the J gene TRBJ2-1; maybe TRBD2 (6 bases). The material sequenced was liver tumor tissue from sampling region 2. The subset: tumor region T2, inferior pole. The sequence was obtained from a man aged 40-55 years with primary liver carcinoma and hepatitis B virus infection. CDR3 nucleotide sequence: TGTGCCACCAGCTCGCGCCCCAGTGGGAGGATTTATGAGCAGTTCTTC. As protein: CATSSRPSGRIYEQFF. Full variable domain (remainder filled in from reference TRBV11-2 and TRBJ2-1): EAGVAQSPRYKIIEKRQSVAFWCNPISGHATLYWYQQILGQGPKLLIQFQNNGVVDDSQLPKDRFSAERLKGVDSTLKIQPAKLEDSAVYLCATSSRPSGRIYEQFFGPGTRLTVL.